These T cell receptor beta chains were read from a single sample in a study of beta chain features in type 1 diabetes. Using immunoSEQ multiplex PCR, the repertoire was profiled, and TCRdb retains in-frame clones only, with some absent. The sample lists about 700,000 clones, under 15% occurring once. The sample consisted of naive CD4+ T cells from blood. These receptors were obtained from a man aged 18-30 years with type 1 diabetes. CDR3s leave out the opening cysteine and the closing phenylalanine or tryptophan.

TRBJ1-1 | TRBV29-1 | SVGFSLTGPNTEAF
TRBJ1-4 | TRBV30 | AWESIGGEKLF
TRBJ2-6 | TRBV19 | ASSIRDRISGANVLT
TRBJ1-5 | TRBV29-1 | SVEGLGQPQH
TRBJ2-5 | TRBV10-3 | AISDRGGAGETQY
TRBJ2-1 | TRBV7-2 | ASSLGLAGFNEQF
TRBJ1-4 | TRBV6-6 | ASSTQGAKEKLF
TRBJ1-2 | TRBV4-1 | ASSQDPLSAGNYGYT
TRBJ1-5 | TRBV28 | ASSPRTGVMSQPQH
TRBJ2-3 | TRBV4-1 | ASSQVWTGTDTQY
TRBJ2-1 | TRBV4-1 | ASSQGPGQNSYNEQF
TRBJ2-5 | TRBV27 | ASKSRETQY
TRBJ2-7 | TRBV6-5 | ASRLTGMAYEQY
TRBJ1-5 | TRBV30 | AWRGDLNQPQH
TRBJ1-2 | TRBV9 | ASSVGSGVYGYT
TRBJ1-1 | TRBV27 | ASSLQGDTEAF
TRBJ2-3 | TRBV9 | ASSASSGGGDTQY
TRBJ1-2 | TRBV7-2 | ASGINYGYT
TRBJ2-3 | TRBV5-1 | ASSLPTGTHDTQY
TRBJ2-3 | TRBV19 | ASSPRTLRGTDTQY
TRBJ1-6 | TRBV6-5 | ASGSNSPLH
TRBJ1-2 | TRBV6-4 | ASSDSNSLGYT
TRBJ2-1 | TRBV11-1 | ASNGGGIYNEQF
TRBJ2-4 | TRBV7-9 | ASSLNPPMGKNIQY
TRBJ1-2 | TRBV11-2 | ASSSSWDGYT
TRBJ2-1 | TRBV2 | ASTAGGQVGNEQF
TRBJ2-1 | TRBV7-9 | ASSSQGVSYNEQF
TRBJ2-2 | TRBV6-5 | ASSYRGDTGELF
TRBJ1-5 | TRBV6-6 | ASRSTGVRGQPQH
TRBJ1-1 | TRBV2 | ASSQQGARTEAF
TRBJ2-2 | TRBV5-1 | ASSLGGTYTGELF
TRBJ1-5 | TRBV5-1 | ASSPGLRDSNQPQH
TRBJ2-7 | TRBV5-6 | ASSLGVLQGSYEQY
TRBJ2-5 | TRBV7-2 | ASSLLQGETQY
TRBJ2-5 | TRBV7-3 | ASSRDSQETQY
TRBJ1-1 | TRBV19 | ASTKDRGSSTEAF
TRBJ1-2 | TRBV19 | ASSIDLFPDSYGYT
TRBJ2-7 | TRBV23-1 | ASSQSGRDYEQY
TRBJ1-1 | TRBV30 | AETRFSNTEAF
TRBJ1-2 | TRBV19 | ASSGTSSQYGYT
TRBJ1-1 | TRBV18 | ASSPMVLWTEAF
TRBJ1-1 | TRBV13 | ASSSNSGLLNTEAF
TRBJ2-1 | TRBV29-1 | SVFTQTGTYNEQF
TRBJ2-7 | TRBV6-1 | ASSPQNSYEQY
TRBJ2-7 | TRBV5-1 | ASSLVTGGHGEQY
TRBJ2-1 | TRBV30 | AWSVQGNEQF
TRBJ2-5 | TRBV5-1 | ASSWQYGETQY
TRBJ2-7 | TRBV28 | ASSPVREGSYEQY
TRBJ1-2 | TRBV7-8 | ASSLHRPGDYGYT
TRBJ2-1 | TRBV4-1 | ASSQGGKQGGSNEQF
TRBJ1-2 | TRBV6-5 | ASSLSSPGGYT
TRBJ1-5 | TRBV29-1 | RLWGDHGNQPQH